A single sample is the source of the 20 T cell receptor beta chains below, sequenced in a study of cytomegalovirus exposure and HLA in healthy donors. Amplification used 60 Vbeta primers and 13 Jbeta primers. Assay used: immunoSEQ multiplex PCR; TCRdb lists only in-frame clones, some missing. Of approximately 67,000 clones listed, approximately 67% are singletons. The sample consisted of PBMCs. These TCRs come from a woman aged 25 to 39 in good health and CMV-seronegative.

This chain links TRBV28 with TRBJ2-5, with 8 bases fitting TRBD2. This CDR3 comprises 14 residues. Unmatched junction bases numbered 13, after V lost 5 bases and J lost 11 bases. Germline V gene lookup returns CDR1 MDHEN and CDR2 SYDVKM. CDR3 amino acids: CASSPQPGGGEQYF. The CDR3 coding sequence is TGTGCCAGCAGTCCCCAACCGGGAGGGGGGGAGCAGTACTTC.

This chain uses TRBV6-1 with TRBJ2-3; TRBD2 aligns across 8 bases. This CDR3 comprises 15 residues. The trim removed 5 bases at V and 2 bases at J, leaving 6 bases unmatched. Germline V gene data show CDR1 as MNHNS and CDR2 as SASEGT. For the CDR3, the DNA is TGTGCCAGCAGTTCCGGGCGGGGGGCCACAGATACGCAGTATTTT. Residues: CASSSGRGATDTQYF.

The chain links TRBV10-3 to TRBJ1-1; D remains ambiguous. V dropped 3 bases and J dropped 5 bases, with 13 bases sitting between them. Germline assignment: CDR1 ENHRY and CDR2 SYGVKD. The CDR3 covers 14 residues. The CDR3 DNA sequence: TGTGCCATCAGTGATAGGCAGGTATTTACTGAAGCTTTCTTT. This codes for CAISDRQVFTEAFF.

The chain has TRBV6-4 and TRBJ2-5; 7 nucleotides agree with TRBD1. This CDR3 comprises 11 residues. Germline CDR1 MRHNA, CDR2 SNTAGT. J was trimmed by 12 bases and V by 3 bases; bases with no gene match: 4. The CDR3 DNA reads TGTGCCAGCAGTGAGACAGGGTTGGAGTACTTC. Translating it yields CASSETGLEYF.

The rearrangement joins TRBV7-9 to TRBJ1-4; D may be TRBD1 (5 bases). V gave up 6 bases and J gave up 7 bases, with 30 bases separating them. CDR1 is SEHNR, CDR2 FQNEAQ, per germline (reference sequence). This CDR3 is 19 amino acids long. This CDR3 is CASSQDYGGTMSRAEKLFF. DNA of the CDR3: TGTGCCAGCAGTCAGGATTACGGGGGGACGATGTCCCGGGCTGAAAAACTGTTTTTT.

This clone was found a few times. The chain couples TRBV9 to TRBJ2-3; a possible D gene is TRBD1 (6 bases). The CDR3 has 13 residues. Germline CDR1 reads SGDLS; CDR2 reads YYNGEE. Trimming left V 2 bases short and J 7 bases short, with 11 bases between. CDR3 sequence: CASSVAGTNTQYF. CDR3 DNA sequence: TGTGCCAGCAGCGTTGCAGGGACAAATACGCAGTATTTT.

The chain joins TRBV19 to TRBJ2-5; a weak D match, TRBD2 (5 bases). The ends were cut back, 4 bases at V and 3 bases at J, with 9 bases in the middle. CDR1 and CDR2 (germline): LNHDA, SQIVND (reference sequence). This CDR3 is 13 amino acids long. The CDR3, as DNA: TGTGCCAGTAGTACGGACGGGGAAGAGACCCAGTACTTC. This translates into CASSTDGEETQYF.

The chain joins TRBV6-5 to TRBJ2-3, with 7 bases fitting TRBD1. CDR3 length equals 15 residues. Germline V gene data show CDR1 as MNHEY and CDR2 as SVGAGI. With V trimmed by 5 bases and J by 0 bases, 5 bases remained unmatched. The CDR3 sequence is CASSRTGSSTDTQYF. DNA for the CDR3: TGTGCCAGCAGTCGGACAGGCTCTAGCACAGATACGCAGTATTTT.

The chain carries TRBV28 and TRBJ2-5; 7 positions agree with TRBD2. The germline V gene encodes CDR1 MDHEN and CDR2 SYDVKM. The CDR3 has 13 amino acids. J was trimmed by 1 base and V by 7 bases; bases with no gene match: 3. In nucleotides, the CDR3 is TGTGCCAGCACAGCGGGGACCCAAGAGACCCAGTACTTC. This codes for CASTAGTQETQYF.

The chain is built from TRBV5-1 and TRBJ2-1; 7 bases line up with TRBD2. The CDR3 loop spans 15 amino acids. CDR1 and CDR2 from the germline V gene are SGHRS and YFSETQ. Losses at the gene ends were 4 bases for V and 3 bases for J; bases not matched to a gene: 7. The DNA for the CDR3 is TGCGCCAGCAGCCTAATGTGGGGGGGCTACAATGAGCAGTTCTTC. Translating gives CASSLMWGGYNEQFF.

This chain uses TRBV5-1 with TRBJ2-1; no definite D call. The V end was cut by 0 bases, the J end by 7 bases, with 11 bases between. The CDR3 is 14 amino acids. Per germline, CDR1 SGHRS and CDR2 YFSETQ. The CDR3 DNA sequence: TGCGCCAGCAGCTTGGAAGTGGCCCAGAATGAGCAGTTCTTC. Translated, it gives CASSLEVAQNEQFF.

This sequence joins TRBV5-6 and TRBJ2-5; TRBD2 matches 9 bases. V lost 4 bases and J lost 8; bases outside the gene matches: 15. The germline V gene has CDR1 SGHDT and CDR2 YYEEEE. This CDR3 contains 16 residues. The CDR3 sequence: CASSPGTSFSGGTQYF. The CDR3, as DNA: TGTGCCAGCAGCCCCGGGACTAGCTTTTCTGGTGGAACCCAGTACTTC.

This clone was picked up a small number of times. The chain employs TRBV6-5 and TRBJ2-7; TRBD1 matches 9 bases. With V trimmed by 5 bases and J by 2 bases, 4 bases remained unmatched. Germline V gene sequence: CDR1 MNHEY, CDR2 SVGAGI. The CDR3 length is 14 residues. CDR3 residues: CASSRDREAYEQYF. CDR3 DNA sequence: TGTGCCAGCAGTCGGGACAGGGAAGCCTACGAGCAGTACTTC.

The CDR3 DNA is TGTGCCAGCAGCGCCGATCTATCACCCCTCCACTTT. Protein: CASSADLSPLHF. V usage is TRBV7-2 and J usage is TRBJ1-6; D remains unclear. Germline V gene data show CDR1 as SGHTA and CDR2 as FQGNSA. The length of the CDR3 is 12 residues. Between the trimmed V and J ends, which lost 5 bases and 10 bases, there was a span of 9 bases.

The chain recombines TRBV18 with TRBJ1-5; D remains unclear. With 3 bases removed from V and 4 bases from J, the gap between germline ends came to 13 bases. There are 15 residues in the CDR3. CDR1 and CDR2 (germline): KGHSH, LQKENI. DNA for the CDR3: TGTGCCAGCTCACCCGGCCGAGGCTCTAATCAGCCCCAGCATTTT. The encoded protein is CASSPGRGSNQPQHF. The variable domain in full, completed from reference TRBV18 and TRBJ1-5, reads NAGVMQNPRHLVRRRGQEARLRCSPMKGHSHVYWYRQLPEEGLKFMVYLQKENIIDESGMPKERFSAEFPKEGPSILRIQQVVRGDSAAYFCASSPGRGSNQPQHFGDGTRLSIL.

The chain couples TRBV15 to TRBJ1-2; 7 bases align to TRBD1. Germline loops: CDR1 LNHNV, CDR2 YYDKDF (reference sequence). CDR3 length: 13 amino acids. The ends lost 3 bases at V and 4 bases at J; junction bases unmatched: 2. CDR3 protein: CATSRDRFYGYTF. The CDR3 nucleotides read TGTGCCACCAGCAGGGACAGGTTCTATGGCTACACCTTC.

The chain joins TRBV5-8 to TRBJ1-3, with D hard to call. The CDR3 consists of 14 residues. Germline V gives CDR1 SGHTS, CDR2 YDEGEE. Trimming left V 2 bases short and J 0 bases short, with 6 bases between. CDR3 sequence reads: CASSFPSSGNTIYF. The CDR3, as DNA: TGTGCCAGCAGCTTTCCGAGCTCTGGAAACACCATATATTTT.

The chain has TRBV5-6 and TRBJ2-5; TRBD1 aligns across 10 bases. Germline V gene data show CDR1 as SGHDT and CDR2 as YYEEEE. V gave up 5 bases and J gave up 5 bases; unmatched junction bases: 12. This CDR3 has 16 amino acids. CDR3 in DNA: TGTGCCAGCAGGGGGGGACAGGGGCTGAGTCGGGAGACCCAGTACTTC. Translating it yields CASRGGQGLSRETQYF.

CDR3 loop: CASSTGVRDYEQYF. The DNA for the CDR3 is TGTGCCAGCAGCACAGGGGTTAGGGACTACGAGCAGTACTTC. J is TRBJ2-7 and V is TRBV9, with 7 positions matching TRBD1. The CDR3 sequence is 14 residues long. The germline V gene encodes CDR1 SGDLS and CDR2 YYNGEE. The V segment lost 4 bases and the J segment 3 bases; nucleotides outside the gene matches: 7.

The chain is built from TRBV5-4 and TRBJ2-1; unclear D gene. CDR1 and CDR2 from the germline V gene are SGHNT and YYREEE (reference sequence). V was shortened by 4 bases and J by 6 bases, with 17 bases between the two germline ends. The CDR3 loop spans 15 amino acids. This chain's CDR3 is CASSNVVLTFNEQFF. The CDR3 DNA is TGTGCCAGCAGCAATGTAGTTCTAACGTTCAATGAGCAGTTCTTC.